This T cell receptor (beta chain) comes out of a study of T cell responses to AZD1222 COVID-19 vaccine. This CDR3 has 13 residues. With V trimmed by 8 bases and J by 14 bases, 10 bases remained unmatched. The germline V gene has CDR1 MNHEY and CDR2 SMNVEV (reference sequence). To note about this clone: Antigen unknown.

Regarding the study as a whole: The CD4 TCRs associated with vaccination extended across spike and predominated at 160-218 and 743-854. Spike-specific TCRs gained breadth and depth after people received two AZD1222 doses. Of the AZD1222 recipients, only five to seven were seropositive at baseline. Donors skewed white British and female; clonal diversity was possibly underestimated.

The data were produced by immunoSEQ multiplex PCR, yet TCRdb's version contains in-frame clones alone and is incomplete. The sample lists 120,000 or so clones; around 92% were seen once. The source of this sequence is an adult in good health. The gene calls are TRBV27 and TRBJ1-6; 9 bases map to TRBD1. The input for sequencing was peripheral blood, taken on day 0 of AZD1222 vaccination. The CDR3: CASCLGQGSTLHF. The CDR3 DNA follows: TGTGCCAGCTGCCTGGGACAGGGTTCGACCCTCCACTTT.